Listed below are T cell receptor beta chains from one sample, sequenced in a study of T cells after yellow fever vaccination. TCRdb itself ran the 5' RACE reads through MiXCR, one entry per CDR3 protein. The sample consists of about 300,000 distinct CDR3 sequences, around 7% of them appearing once. The sample here was PBMCs, taken about 41 days after the first yellow fever vaccination. These receptors were collected from a man younger than 30 who received the YFV17D yellow fever vaccine. The CDR3 runs from the conserved cysteine through the conserved F or W. The D gene is left open where the match is weak. The listing skips clone size in some rows; elsewhere it reads once, few, many or a size class.

d_gene,abundance,v_gene,j_gene,CDR3aa,CDR3nt
-,many,TRBV5-4,TRBJ2-3,CASSRAGSTDTQYF,TGTGCCAGCAGCCGGGCGGGCAGCACAGATACGCAGTATTTT
-,many,TRBV7-2,TRBJ2-5,CASSPGGTSRRETQYF,TGTGCCAGCAGCCCCGGGGGTACTAGCCGCCGAGAGACCCAGTACTTC
-,-,TRBV7-2,TRBJ2-7,CASSPGTRGYEQYF,TGTGCCAGCAGCCCAGGTACCCGGGGTTACGAGCAGTACTTC
-,many,TRBV9,TRBJ2-5,CASSVGGETQYF,TGTGCCAGCAGCGTGGGGGGAGAGACCCAGTACTTC
-,-,TRBV5-1,TRBJ2-5,CASSWEGDQETQYF,TGCGCCAGCAGCTGGGAGGGGGACCAAGAGACCCAGTACTTC
-,many,TRBV5-1,TRBJ2-3,CASSLAASRSTHTDTQYF,TGCGCCAGCAGCTTGGCCGCCTCGAGGAGCACACACACAGATACGCAGTATTTT
-,few,TRBV2,TRBJ2-1,CASSEGQGLSEQFF,TGTGCCAGCAGTGAAGGGCAGGGGTTGAGTGAGCAGTTCTTC
-,-,TRBV24-1,TRBJ2-2,CATSGQFRGGELFF,TGTGCCACCAGTGGACAGTTTCGAGGCGGGGAGCTGTTTTTT
-,-,TRBV11-2,TRBJ2-5,CASRPIKNHQETQYF,TGTGCCAGCAGACCCATTAAGAACCATCAAGAGACCCAGTACTTC
-,few,TRBV2,TRBJ1-5,CASSPLERQPQHF,TGTGCCAGCAGTCCCCTTGAGCGTCAGCCCCAGCATTTT
TRBD1,few,TRBV4-2,TRBJ1-2,CASSHGTGKGYTF,TGTGCCAGCAGCCACGGGACAGGGAAGGGCTACACCTTC
-,few,TRBV18,TRBJ2-3,CASSLQGWADTQYF,TGTGCCAGCTCCTTACAGGGATGGGCAGATACGCAGTATTTT
TRBD2,many,TRBV7-9,TRBJ2-3,CASSPGLAGDTDTQYF,TGTGCCAGCAGCCCCGGACTAGCGGGGGATACAGATACGCAGTATTTT
-,few,TRBV6-5,TRBJ2-6,CASSYSVSGANVLTF,TGTGCCAGCAGTTACTCAGTTTCTGGGGCCAACGTCCTGACTTTC
-,few,TRBV5-1,TRBJ1-6,CASSRGQTNSPLHF,TGCGCCAGCAGTCGAGGACAGACCAATTCACCCCTCCACTTT
-,-,TRBV6-2/TRBV6-3,TRBJ2-5,CASISRAPQETQYF,TGTGCCAGCATCTCGCGAGCGCCTCAAGAGACCCAGTACTTC
-,few,TRBV10-3,TRBJ1-1,CAISESTGVNTEAFF,TGTGCCATCAGTGAGTCGACCGGGGTTAACACTGAAGCTTTCTTT
-,few,TRBV2,TRBJ2-1,CASTIPADEGNNEQFF,TGTGCCAGCACCATCCCGGCGGACGAGGGCAACAATGAGCAGTTCTTC
TRBD2,many,TRBV7-3,TRBJ2-3,CASSSSGGGAADTQYF,TGTGCCAGCAGCTCCTCCGGCGGGGGGGCAGCAGATACGCAGTATTTT
TRBD2,-,TRBV27,TRBJ2-5,CASSSPLAAALGTQYF,TGTGCCAGCAGTTCCCCCCTAGCGGCGGCCCTTGGGACCCAGTACTTC
TRBD1,-,TRBV6-1,TRBJ2-2,CASSAQGIGGELFF,TGTGCCAGCAGTGCACAGGGGATTGGCGGGGAGCTGTTTTTT
TRBD2,few,TRBV20-1,TRBJ2-5,CSARAIIAGVNEETQYF,TGCAGTGCTAGAGCCATTATAGCGGGGGTGAATGAAGAGACCCAGTACTTC
-,-,TRBV19,TRBJ2-3,CASSIQVFTDTQYF,TGTGCCAGTAGTATACAGGTTTTTACAGATACGCAGTATTTT
-,many,TRBV4-2,TRBJ2-1,CASSQDGETGYNEQFF,TGTGCCAGCAGCCAAGATGGGGAGACGGGGTACAATGAGCAGTTCTTC
-,few,TRBV15,TRBJ1-1,CATSRDLGWDTEAFF,TGTGCCACCAGCAGAGACCTGGGGTGGGACACTGAAGCTTTCTTT
-,-,TRBV30,TRBJ2-7,CAWSPGVLYEQYF,TGTGCCTGGAGTCCGGGGGTCCTCTACGAGCAGTACTTC
-,few,TRBV29-1,TRBJ2-5,CSVEETARGTQYF,TGCAGCGTTGAAGAGACAGCCCGGGGGACCCAGTACTTC
-,-,TRBV5-1,TRBJ2-2,CASSLLPGLYRGELFF,TGCGCCAGCAGCTTGCTGCCGGGGTTGTATCGCGGGGAGCTGTTTTTT
TRBD1,many,TRBV24-1,TRBJ2-7,CATSDLTEQGARYEQYF,TGTGCCACCAGTGATCTGACTGAACAGGGGGCTAGGTACGAGCAGTACTTC